This TCR beta chain was identified in a study of T cells in narcolepsy (dated by TCRdb to between 2018 and 2020). Looking at the study overall: Patients with narcolepsy type 1 or type 2 (NT1, NT2) and healthy control donors were enrolled in the study. The study sought autoreactive T cells targeting hypocretin neuron self-antigens (hypocretin, TRIB2) in narcolepsy patients, using TCR Vbeta sequencing to track clonotypes in blood and CSF. On the study overall, not on this receptor specifically: Numbers of sequenced blood memory CD4+ clonotypes were comparable, with averages of 38,000 to 40,000 in patients and approximately 33,000 in controls. HCRT-specific and TRIB2-specific autoreactive clonotypes were highlighted in plots that compared CD4+ T cell clonotypes in CSF versus blood from the same patient. Autoreactive clonotypes were reported to be detected serially in the blood of the same patients and of different patients, but not in the blood of healthy controls. Some blood memory CD4+ repertoires from patients and controls contained no sequences matching autoreactive T cell clones.

Concerning this clone itself: It has no known antigen specificity. No much larger clone exists at a distance of one base, and base qualities are not known.

Per the germline V gene, SGHRS is the CDR1 and YFSETQ is the CDR2. From its cysteine to its phenylalanine, the CDR3 spans 12 amino acids. Of the read, only the CDR3 DNA is kept; its 36 bases are in frame from base 1. The germline ends are 8 bases apart after V is trimmed by 5 bases and J by 6 bases. For TCR Vbeta sequencing, memory CD4+ T cells were sorted ex vivo from the peripheral blood of narcolepsy patients and healthy controls. Library prep was done by the immunoSEQ multiplex PCR assay. Held by TCRdb, this immuneACCESS table contains in-frame sequences only and omits some clones. Under half of the omission traces to an unresolved V gene where checked; the cause of the rest is unknown. This sample lists over 40,000 clones; around 88% were detected once. Less than 1.5% of the sample is taken by the ten largest.

This sequence uses TRBV5-1 and TRBJ2-2, with the D assignment possibly TRBD1 or TRBD2, given 5 matching bases for each. The source is a human donor with narcolepsy. Sequencing was performed on CD45RA- memory CD4+ T cells from PBMCs. This specimen's cell subset or site label, interpreted: memory T cells sorted ex vivo from peripheral blood. DNA sequence: TGCGCCAGCAGTGAGGGGCCCGGGGAGCTGTTTTTT. Its coded protein is CASSEGPGELFF.